A selection of T cell receptor beta chains follows, all from one sample in a study of OX40 agonist ivuxolimab in advanced cancers. Using immunoSEQ multiplex PCR, the repertoire was profiled, and TCRdb retains in-frame clones only, with some absent. Here the sample spans 75,000 to 90,000 clones, roughly 80% being singletons. Source: CD4+ or CD8+ T cells sorted from blood, taken in a trial of the OX40 agonist ivuxolimab. These receptors originate from an adult with an advanced solid tumor such as melanoma, head and neck, liver or kidney cancer. Each CDR3 is given with its conserved first and last residue. The D gene is left open where the match is weak. Not every row has a clone size; where given, it reads once, few, many or a size class.

abundance	j_gene	d_gene	v_gene	CDR3nt	CDR3aa
-	TRBJ2-3	TRBD2	TRBV5-4	TGTGCCAGCAGCTTGAAGCGGGGGGGGATCACAGATACGCAGTATTTT	CASSLKRGGITDTQYF
-	TRBJ1-6	-	TRBV30	TGTGCCTGGAGTGAAGGGACCGATAATTCACCCCTCCACTTT	CAWSEGTDNSPLHF
-	TRBJ2-3	-	TRBV20-1	TGCAGTGCCTGGGGCACAGATACGCAGTATTTT	CSAWGTDTQYF
once	TRBJ2-7	-	TRBV13	TGTGCCAGCAGCTTGGGGGGGCTCTACGAGCAGTACTTC	CASSLGGLYEQYF
-	TRBJ1-1	-	TRBV7-2	TGTGCCAGCAGCTCAAACAGGGCCCCTTCCAAAGCTTTCTTT	CASSSNRAPSKAFF
-	TRBJ1-6	TRBD1	TRBV11-3	TGTGCCAGCAGCTCCGGGACAGGGTGGGATTCACCCCTCCACTTT	CASSSGTGWDSPLHF
-	TRBJ1-5	-	TRBV4-1	TGCGCCAGCAGCCACCCAGGGTCTCAGCCCCAGCATTTT	CASSHPGSQPQHF
once	TRBJ1-5	TRBD1	TRBV10-3	TGTGCCATCAGTGAATCTCGACAGGGCAACCAGCCCCAGCATTTT	CAISESRQGNQPQHF
-	TRBJ2-7	-	TRBV5-1	TGCGCCAGCACCGATGACCCGAGCTCCTACGAGCAGTACTTC	CASTDDPSSYEQYF
-	TRBJ1-2	-	TRBV7-9	TGTGCCAGCAGCGAGGGACGAGACGGGAACTATGGCTACACCTTC	CASSEGRDGNYGYTF
-	TRBJ2-1	TRBD2	TRBV29-1	TGCAGCGTTGAAAGACTAGCGGGGGGAAATGAGCAGTTCTTC	CSVERLAGGNEQFF
few	TRBJ1-1	TRBD1	TRBV14	TGTGCCAGCAGCGGACAGGCGAACACTGAAGCTTTCTTT	CASSGQANTEAFF
-	TRBJ2-1	-	TRBV14	TGTGCCAGCAGCCCACATGATAGCCTAATCAATGAGCAGTTCTTC	CASSPHDSLINEQFF
few	TRBJ2-7	-	TRBV5-1	TGCGCCAGCAGGCTGGACGCTAACTCCTACGAGCAGTACTTC	CASRLDANSYEQYF
-	TRBJ1-2	TRBD1	TRBV27	TGTGCCAGCAGTAGTTTTGGTTGGGCAGGGGGCCGGTTTGACTATGGCTACACCTTC	CASSSFGWAGGRFDYGYTF
-	TRBJ1-1	-	TRBV4-1	TGCGCCAGCAGCCAGGGCGGGTCGAACACTGAAGCTTTCTTT	CASSQGGSNTEAFF
-	TRBJ2-5	-	TRBV6-5	TGTGCCAGCAGTTACTCACCATTTACACAAGAGACCCAGTACTTC	CASSYSPFTQETQYF
once	TRBJ2-3	-	TRBV19	TGTGCCAGTAGTATAGCCGCCGGCTGGGGGACAGATACGCAGTATTTT	CASSIAAGWGTDTQYF
once	TRBJ2-1	TRBD2	TRBV18	TGTGCCAGCTCACTAGGGACTAGTGGTATTGAGCAGTTCTTC	CASSLGTSGIEQFF
-	TRBJ2-1	TRBD1	TRBV2	TGTGCCAGCAGCCCGACAGGGGGTCGCGGCTCCTACAATGAGCAGTTCTTC	CASSPTGGRGSYNEQFF
-	TRBJ2-5	-	TRBV6-5	TGTGCCAGCAGTTTCGACAGGAGACAAGAGACCCAGTACTTC	CASSFDRRQETQYF
-	TRBJ2-1	-	TRBV29-1	TGCAGCGTGCGACCCGGGTTGGACGAGCAGTTCTTC	CSVRPGLDEQFF
-	TRBJ2-7	TRBD2	TRBV27	TGTGCCAGCAGTTTATCGGGGCTAGCGGGAGTCAACGAGCAGTACTTC	CASSLSGLAGVNEQYF
-	TRBJ1-6	-	TRBV6-1	TGTGCCAGCAGTGAAATGGGAATTTCACCCCTCCACTTT	CASSEMGISPLHF
-	TRBJ2-7	TRBD2	TRBV19	TGTGCCAGTAGTTTTAGCGGGCGTTCCTACGAGCAGTACTTC	CASSFSGRSYEQYF
few	TRBJ1-1	-	TRBV11-2	TGTGCCAGCAGCTCCACCTGGGGCACTGAAGCTTTCTTT	CASSSTWGTEAFF
-	TRBJ2-1	TRBD1	TRBV9	TGTGCCAGCAGTGCCGGGACAGGGGCCTACAATGAGCAGTTCTTC	CASSAGTGAYNEQFF
-	TRBJ1-4	-	TRBV30	TGTGCCTGGTCTATATCAGGGGCGCGGAATGAAAAACTGTTTTTT	CAWSISGARNEKLFF
-	TRBJ1-5	-	TRBV4-1	TGCGCCAGCAGATACACAATCGACAGCCCGAGACAGCCCCAGCATTTT	CASRYTIDSPRQPQHF
-	TRBJ2-3	TRBD2	TRBV5-6	TGTGCCAGCAGCACCGTTTTACTAGCGGGGTTGGCAGATACGCAGTATTTT	CASSTVLLAGLADTQYF
-	TRBJ1-6	-	TRBV6-5	TGTGCCAGCAGAGACGAGGGGGTCTATGATTCACCCCTCCACTTT	CASRDEGVYDSPLHF
-	TRBJ2-5	-	TRBV7-3	TGTGCCAGCAGCTTAGACAGTCGGGAGACCCAGTACTTC	CASSLDSRETQYF
-	TRBJ2-7	-	TRBV6-1	TGTGCCAGCAGTGAAACAGACTCCTACGAGCAGTACTTC	CASSETDSYEQYF
-	TRBJ1-3	-	TRBV2	TGTGCCAGCCCAGCGGCGGGGATTCCTGGAAACACCATATATTTT	CASPAAGIPGNTIYF
-	TRBJ1-5	-	TRBV19	TGTGCCACCGGTCGGGGCCCTGGGGAGCCCCAGCATTTT	CATGRGPGEPQHF
-	TRBJ1-1	-	TRBV4-1	TGCGCCAGCAGCCAAGGGGGCGGGGGGTTGAACACTGAAGCTTTCTTT	CASSQGGGGLNTEAFF